A selection of T cell receptor beta chains follows, all from one sample in a study of blood T cell repertoires in COVID-19. Clones were sequenced by immunoSEQ multiplex PCR, and TCRdb holds only the in-frame ones, with some missing. Counted here are approximately 220,000 clones, roughly 89% occurring once; the ten biggest clones make up less than 4%. Material: PBMCs or T cells enriched from blood (not recorded which). These receptors were obtained from a woman between 25 and 40 years old with acute COVID-19. Each CDR3 is given with its conserved first and last residue. D genes are given only for firm matches. Rows give clone size only sometimes, using once, few, many, or a class for an expanded clone.

CDR3 length | J gene | clone size | V gene | D gene | CDR3 DNA | CDR3 protein
15 | TRBJ1-4 | . | TRBV5-1 | . | TGCGCCAGCAGCTCAAGGGGTGATCCTAATGAAAAACTGTTTTTT | CASSSRGDPNEKLFF
17 | TRBJ1-3 | . | TRBV14 | TRBD1 | TGTGCCAGCAGCCGCGGGACCGGGACAGGGAGTGGAAACACCATATATTTT | CASSRGTGTGSGNTIYF
14 | TRBJ2-7 | . | TRBV6-1 | . | TGTGCCAGCAGTGAATCCGGACTACACTACGAGCAGTACTTC | CASSESGLHYEQYF
16 | TRBJ2-7 | . | TRBV6-6 | . | TGTGCCAGCAGTTACTCGAGTAGCGGATACTCCTACGAGCAGTACTTC | CASSYSSSGYSYEQYF
18 | TRBJ2-3 | . | TRBV19 | . | TGTGCCAGTAGTATCGGGGATATGGCGGGGCAGCGGGCAGATACGCAGTATTTT | CASSIGDMAGQRADTQYF
15 | TRBJ1-5 | . | TRBV7-2 | . | TGTGCCAGCAGCTTTTTAGGACAGAGCAATCAGCCCCAGCATTTT | CASSFLGQSNQPQHF
15 | TRBJ2-3 | . | TRBV9 | . | TGTGCCAGCAGCGCCCCCACCCTAAGCACAGATACGCAGTATTTT | CASSAPTLSTDTQYF
16 | TRBJ1-2 | . | TRBV30 | . | TGTGCCTGGAGTGTAGGGGGGGCCAGGGGCAACTATGGCTACACCTTC | CAWSVGGARGNYGYTF
17 | TRBJ2-3 | . | TRBV7-6 | TRBD2 | TGTGCCAGCAGCGAACTCCTAGCGGGGGTTAGCACAGATACGCAGTATTTT | CASSELLAGVSTDTQYF
12 | TRBJ1-2 | . | TRBV10-3 | . | TGTGCCACCTCCACTGGCGGCTATGGCTACACCTTC | CATSTGGYGYTF
15 | TRBJ2-5 | . | TRBV3-1/TRBV3-2 | TRBD2 | TGTGCCAGCAGCCGACAGACTAGCGGGGGGGAGACCCAGTACTTC | CASSRQTSGGETQYF
13 | TRBJ2-3 | . | TRBV29-1 | . | TGCAGCGTTGGATCTTCGGGGAGGGATACGCAGTATTTT | CSVGSSGRDTQYF
15 | TRBJ2-1 | . | TRBV24-1 | TRBD1 | TGTGCCACCCCCGTCGGGGAAGACAGGGGCAATGAGCAGTTCTTC | CATPVGEDRGNEQFF
14 | TRBJ1-6 | . | TRBV9 | TRBD1 | TGTGCCAGCAACCCGGGACAGGGGGTTTCACCCCTCCACTTT | CASNPGQGVSPLHF
14 | TRBJ1-2 | . | TRBV5-1 | . | TGCGCCAGCAGCTTGGGACAGTCAACCTATGGCTACACCTTC | CASSLGQSTYGYTF
15 | TRBJ2-1 | few | TRBV9 | . | TGTGCCAGCAGCGTAGAGCCTAGACTGGAAGATGAGCAGTTCTTC | CASSVEPRLEDEQFF
15 | TRBJ2-5 | . | TRBV7-2 | TRBD1 | TGTGCCAGCAGCTTGACAGGGCTACACCAAGAGACCCAGTACTTC | CASSLTGLHQETQYF
16 | TRBJ2-7 | . | TRBV6-5 | . | TGTGCCAGCAGTTGGCAGGGCGATAAGTCATTCTACGAGCAGTACTTC | CASSWQGDKSFYEQYF
13 | TRBJ2-7 | . | TRBV30 | TRBD1 | TGTGCCTGGAGTTGGGACAGGTCGTACGAGCAGTACTTC | CAWSWDRSYEQYF
15 | TRBJ1-1 | . | TRBV5-6 | . | TGTGCCAGCAGCTTGGACTACGGCAGGAACACTGAAGCTTTCTTT | CASSLDYGRNTEAFF
16 | TRBJ2-1 | . | TRBV13 | . | TGTGCCAGCAGCAACCCTAGCGCGAGCTCCTACAATGAGCAGTTCTTC | CASSNPSASSYNEQFF
14 | TRBJ2-3 | . | TRBV14 | . | TGTGCCAGCAGCTTTCGACAGGGCACAGATACGCAGTATTTT | CASSFRQGTDTQYF
15 | TRBJ1-4 | . | TRBV4-2 | TRBD1 | TGTGCCAGCAGCCAGGAGACAGGGTCTAATGAAAAACTGTTTTTT | CASSQETGSNEKLFF
13 | TRBJ2-7 | . | TRBV5-4 | . | TGTGCCAGCAGCCCCGACAGCTCCTACGAGCAGTACTTC | CASSPDSSYEQYF
14 | TRBJ1-2 | . | TRBV7-9 | . | TGTGCCAGCAGCTTAGATTCCGGGATCTATGGCTACACCTTC | CASSLDSGIYGYTF
15 | TRBJ1-1 | . | TRBV7-2 | . | TGTGCCAGCAGCTTAGCGCCGGGGTTGAGCACTGAAGCTTTCTTT | CASSLAPGLSTEAFF
11 | TRBJ2-7 | . | TRBV7-9 | . | TGTGCCAGCATCGCGGGCACGGAGATTTACTTC | CASIAGTEIYF
15 | TRBJ1-2 | . | TRBV3-1/TRBV3-2 | TRBD1 | TGTGCCAGCGGATCCGGGGACAGGGTAAGGCAAGGCTACACCTTC | CASGSGDRVRQGYTF
14 | TRBJ1-1 | . | TRBV20-1 | TRBD1 | TGCAGTGCTAGTGGTGTCGGGACAGGTCGTGAAGCTTTCTTT | CSASGVGTGREAFF
15 | TRBJ1-2 | . | TRBV15 | . | TGTGCCACCAGCAGATCCCCAGGCTTGGGTTATGGCTACACCTTC | CATSRSPGLGYGYTF
15 | TRBJ2-1 | once | TRBV11-3 | TRBD1 | TGTGCCAGCAGCCCGGGACAGGGGGTGGACAATGAGCAGTTCTTC | CASSPGQGVDNEQFF
15 | TRBJ2-7 | . | TRBV5-1 | TRBD1 | TGCGCCAGCAGCTTCCAGTCCCAGGGGGACGGCGAGCAGTACTTC | CASSFQSQGDGEQYF
14 | TRBJ2-7 | . | TRBV19 | TRBD1 | TGTGCCAGTAGTGGGGGACAGGGCCCCTACGAGCAGTACTTC | CASSGGQGPYEQYF
15 | TRBJ2-2 | . | TRBV7-2 | . | TGTGCCAGCAGCTACATCCTCGCGAACACCGGGGAGCTGTTTTTT | CASSYILANTGELFF
17 | TRBJ1-5 | . | TRBV19 | TRBD1 | TGTGCCAGTAGTATCTTAGGGACAGGGGTCGGCAATCAGCCCCAGCATTTT | CASSILGTGVGNQPQHF
13 | TRBJ2-7 | once | TRBV28 | . | TGTGCCAGCAGTCTCGGGCGGGTTTCCGAGCAGTACTTC | CASSLGRVSEQYF
14 | TRBJ2-2 | . | TRBV29-1 | . | TGCAGCGTTTTGGGGGAGGGGGTCGGCGGGGAGCTGTTTTTT | CSVLGEGVGGELFF
13 | TRBJ1-2 | . | TRBV12-3/TRBV12-4 | TRBD1 | TGTGCCAGCAGTTTAGAGGGGGCTTATGGCTACACCTTC | CASSLEGAYGYTF
14 | TRBJ1-2 | . | TRBV6-5 | . | TGTGCCAGCTACAACGGCGGATCTAACTATGGCTACACCTTC | CASYNGGSNYGYTF
11 | TRBJ2-7 | . | TRBV20-1 | TRBD1 | TGCAGTGCCCCTAGACAGGGCCAGCAGTACTTC | CSAPRQGQQYF
11 | TRBJ1-4 | . | TRBV12-3/TRBV12-4 | . | TGTGCCAGCACCCCGGGGGAAAAACTGTTTTTT | CASTPGEKLFF